This T cell receptor beta chain was found in a study of shared clonotypes between healthy human individuals (TCRdb year 2020). Study-level background: The cohort comprised two women and a few men aged 18 to 49 years. To estimate repertoire size and how much clonotypes are shared between individuals, the study performed deep sequencing of blood TCR repertoires from roughly five healthy adults. Different laboratories and diverse techniques were used to prepare libraries and sequence TCR repertoires, to increase sequencing depth and limit assay-specific biases. Between about 0.9 and 9 billion PBMCs per donor were obtained by leukapheresis.

Using the deep immunoSEQ assay, multiplex PCR amplified TCR CDR3 regions from genomic DNA. Genomic DNA extracted from each cell subset was distributed evenly over all wells of several immunoSEQ 96-well plates, and each plate served as one replicate. For unsorted PBMC, about 270 ng of genomic DNA, equivalent to around 30,000 T cell genomes, went into each replicate PCR. Unsorted PBMC genomic DNA was sequenced across ten immunoSEQ deep assay plates. The purified libraries were quantified using a Qubit 3.0 fluorometer, sized with a Bioanalyzer 2100, and then quantified again using the KAPA Library Quantification kit. Each immunoSEQ 96-well plate was sequenced on its own single-read 150-cycle Illumina NextSeq 550 flow cell. For the original study's pipeline: Because only junctional sequences without quality scores were contained in the immunoSEQ output, filtering matching that applied to full-length reads could not be performed. To assign V/J genes and CDR3, sequences were annotated using PyIR, a Python wrapper for IgBLAST v1.9, with IMGT germline references. Reads were removed for weak V/J assignments (E-value above 1e-6), missing CDR3, stop codons, out-of-frame junctions, or ambiguous translated residues. V3J clonotypes were defined as sequences sharing an identical inferred V gene, J gene, and CDR3 amino acid sequence. The percentage overlap between two repertoires was calculated by dividing the number of shared unique clonotypes by the size of the smaller repertoire. RTK rarefaction, the Chao1 estimator, and Recon v2.1 estimates of unobserved clonotypes were used to assess repertoire richness. The immuneACCESS repertoire file appears here via TCRdb, limited to in-frame rearrangements. These files lack a portion of the clones; in checked studies, under half of the deficit traces to unresolved V genes, and the cause of the others is not known. D and trimming come from the DNA, and the V and J calls and clone size come from that table. The sample data list roughly 500,000 clones, and 79% of these were observed just once. About 13% of the sample is taken by the ten largest.

This clone occurred a few times. The antigen it recognizes is unknown. No much larger clone is present one base from it, and per-base qualities are unavailable. The donors were healthy, HIV-negative adults who had no recently reported acute infections or vaccinations. All donors were Caucasian adults living in Nashville, Tennessee, USA. In the unsorted samples, some 94 million PBMCs were counted, and genomic DNA was extracted using the QIAamp DNA Blood Mini kit. Blood was obtained by leukapheresis, after which PBMCs were separated by Ficoll-Histopaque density gradient centrifugation and cryopreserved in liquid nitrogen vapor phase. Counted from cysteine to phenylalanine, this CDR3 has 13 amino acids. This entry keeps only the CDR3 DNA: 39 bases, framed from base 1. CDR1 and CDR2 were assigned from the germline V gene (reference sequence) as GTSNPN and SVGIG. V is cut by 0 bases and J by 2 bases, and the space between the germline ends is 7 bases.

Results the study describes overall, beyond this receptor: Pairwise subsampling led to the expectation that sequencing depth would affect the degree of clonotype sharing among donors. Sampling was restricted to blood, and TCR repertoires in tissues likely differ from the TCR repertoires found in blood. The small number of donors limited the genetic and exposure-history diversity represented.

This TCR came from a woman aged 40 to 50 in good health. Some clones in this sample may be carry-over from other donors' samples. Sequencing was performed on PBMCs. This receptor chain uses TRBV30 and TRBJ1-1; the D gene cannot be named for sure. In nucleotides, the sequence is TGTGCCTGGAGTGTAATAGCCAACACTGAAGCTTTCTTT. It is translated as CAWSVIANTEAFF. With all but the CDR3 taken from the reference TRBV30 and TRBJ1-1 genes, the full variable domain is: SQTIHQWPATLVQPVGSPLSLECTVEGTSNPNLYWYRQAAGRGLQLLFYSVGIGQISSEVPQNLSASRPQDRQFILSSKKLLLSDSGFYLCAWSVIANTEAFFGQGTRLTVV.